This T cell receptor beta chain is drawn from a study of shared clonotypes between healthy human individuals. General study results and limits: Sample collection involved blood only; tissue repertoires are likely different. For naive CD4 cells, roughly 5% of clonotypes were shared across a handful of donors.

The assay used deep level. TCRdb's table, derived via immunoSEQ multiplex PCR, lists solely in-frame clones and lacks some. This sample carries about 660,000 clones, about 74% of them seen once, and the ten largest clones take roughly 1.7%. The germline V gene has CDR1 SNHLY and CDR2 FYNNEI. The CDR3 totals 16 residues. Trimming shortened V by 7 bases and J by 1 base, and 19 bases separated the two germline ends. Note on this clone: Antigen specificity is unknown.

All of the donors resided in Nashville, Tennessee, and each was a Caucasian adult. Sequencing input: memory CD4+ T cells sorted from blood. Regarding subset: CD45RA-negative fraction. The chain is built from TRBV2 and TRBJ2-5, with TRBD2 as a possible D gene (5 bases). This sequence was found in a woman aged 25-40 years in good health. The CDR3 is CASTRKPGVTQETQYF. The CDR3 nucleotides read TGTGCCAGCACCCGAAAGCCCGGGGTCACCCAAGAGACCCAGTACTTC.